Each of the 28 T cell receptor beta chains below was sequenced from the same sample in a study of T cell changes during pregnancy in multiple sclerosis. The table came from immunoSEQ multiplex PCR; TCRdb's copy has only in-frame clones and leaves some out. The sample contains fewer than 75,000 clones, about 91% of which appear only once. Source: peripheral blood, taken in the first trimester of pregnancy. These receptors came from a female donor with multiple sclerosis, enrolled in a pregnancy study.

The chain combines TRBV4-1 with TRBJ2-7, with a possible D match to TRBD1 (5 bases). Deletions cut 0 bases from V and 6 bases from J, with 15 bases between. The germline V gene encodes CDR1 MGHRA and CDR2 YSYEKL. CDR3 length equals 15 residues. CDR3 region: CASSQDGSQAAEQYF. The CDR3 DNA is TGCGCCAGCAGCCAAGATGGTTCACAGGCGGCCGAGCAGTACTTC.

The chain joins TRBV27 to TRBJ2-7; 7 nucleotides align to TRBD2. CDR3 length: 15 amino acids. V lost 2 bases and J lost 6; bases outside the gene matches: 10. CDR1 and CDR2 (germline): MNHEY, SMNVEV (reference sequence). The DNA for the CDR3 is TGTGCCAGCAGTTTAATGGGCGGGAGAGATCGCGAGCAGTACTTC. Encoded protein: CASSLMGGRDREQYF.

This chain uses TRBV7-9 with TRBJ2-3, with D possibly being TRBD1 (5 bases). This CDR3 contains 16 residues. The germline V gene has CDR1 SEHNR and CDR2 FQNEAQ (reference sequence). V gave up 5 bases and J gave up 0 bases, with 15 bases separating them. The CDR3 nucleotides read TGTGCCAGCAGCGCCTGGCCGACAGAGAGCACAGATACGCAGTATTTT. Translating gives CASSAWPTESTDTQYF.

This rearrangement joins TRBV7-9 to TRBJ2-6; D perhaps matches TRBD1 (6 bases). Looked up from germline, CDR1 is SEHNR and CDR2 is FQNEAQ (reference sequence). The ends were cut back, 0 bases at V and 0 bases at J, with 12 bases in the middle. CDR3 length: 18 residues. CDR3 bases: TGTGCCAGCAGCTTAGCAAGGGGGATTCTCTCTGGGGCCAACGTCCTGACTTTC. Translated: CASSLARGILSGANVLTF.

CDR3 sequence: CASSEAGRVVYGYTF. In DNA, the CDR3 is TGTGCCAGCAGTGAAGCGGGCAGGGTGGTGTATGGCTACACCTTC. The chain uses TRBV6-1 and TRBJ1-2; the D gene is possibly TRBD1 (5 bases). This CDR3 spans 15 amino acids. V lost 0 bases to trimming and J lost 5 bases, with 13 bases between them. The V gene's germline CDR1 is MNHNS and CDR2 SASEGT.

The chain couples TRBV7-9 to TRBJ1-2, with D perhaps matching TRBD1 (6 bases). With 6 bases removed from V and 5 bases from J, the gap between germline ends came to 19 bases. The CDR3 has 15 residues. Germline values: CDR1 SEHNR, CDR2 FQNEAQ (reference sequence). The CDR3 protein is CASRGTGPDVYGYTF. In nucleotides, the CDR3 is TGTGCCAGCAGGGGAACAGGGCCTGACGTTTATGGCTACACCTTC.

This clone was observed a single time. The genes are TRBV7-2 and TRBJ2-6; D remains unclear. The CDR3 contains 18 residues. Germline V CDR1 and CDR2: SGHTA, FQGNSA. Trimming took 2 bases from V and 1 from J, leaving 15 bases between them. The CDR3: CASSLRILSKSGANVLTF. CDR3 nucleotides: TGTGCCAGCAGCTTACGTATTTTGAGTAAATCTGGGGCCAACGTCCTGACTTTC.

This chain links TRBV9 with TRBJ2-1; 11 bases fit TRBD2. The CDR3 is 18 residues long. Germline loops: CDR1 SGDLS, CDR2 YYNGEE. Trimming took 0 bases from V and 10 from J; bases not matched to a gene: 15. The CDR3 coding sequence is TGTGCCAGCAGCGTAGCTGTGGTAGCGGGAGGGCCATCTAAGGAGCAGTTCTTC. This gives the protein CASSVAVVAGGPSKEQFF.

This chain joins TRBV7-8 and TRBJ2-1; 7 positions match TRBD2. V gave up 4 bases and J gave up 0 bases; unmatched junction bases: 3. There are 15 residues in the CDR3. Germline V CDR1 and CDR2: SGHVS, FQNEAQ. CDR3 protein: CASSSGGSSYNEQFF. The CDR3 DNA reads TGTGCCAGCAGCTCGGGGGGAAGCTCCTACAATGAGCAGTTCTTC. Together with reference TRBV7-8 and TRBJ2-1, the CDR3 gives the full variable domain: GAGVSQSPRYKVAKRGQDVALRCDPISGHVSLFWYQQALGQGPEFLTYFQNEAQLDKSGLPSDRFFAERPEGSVSTLKIQRTQQEDSAVYLCASSSGGSSYNEQFFGPGTRLTVL.

A single count supports this clone. The V gene is TRBV5-4, the J gene TRBJ1-2, with 10 bases aligning to TRBD1. V lost 0 bases and J lost 4; bases outside the gene matches: 3. Germline loops: CDR1 SGHNT, CDR2 YYREEE (reference sequence). This CDR3 has 15 amino acids. The CDR3 is CASSLGTGGLYGYTF. The CDR3 nucleotides are TGTGCCAGCAGCTTGGGGACAGGGGGTCTCTATGGCTACACCTTC.

This clone was seen more than once but under ten times. V gene TRBV9 combines with J gene TRBJ2-3; possible D gene TRBD1, 6 bases. There are 15 residues in the CDR3. The germline V and J ends were trimmed by 4 bases and 2 bases, with 14 bases remaining between them. The germline gives CDR1 SGDLS, CDR2 YYNGEE. CDR3 coding DNA: TGTGCCAGCAGCCTCCAGGGGCACACCACAGATACGCAGTATTTT. Translated: CASSLQGHTTDTQYF.

The chain couples TRBV20-1 to TRBJ1-2; D is unclear. Germline V gene lookup returns CDR1 DFQATT and CDR2 SNEGSKA (reference sequence). CDR3 size: 11 residues. Trimming cost V 8 bases and J 7 bases, with 14 bases left between them. The CDR3 nucleotides are TGCAGTACCGCAGGTTCCTCTGGCTACACCTTC. Amino acids: CSTAGSSGYTF.

J is TRBJ2-1 and V is TRBV28; 7 bases are a match to TRBD2. CDR1 and CDR2 from the germline V gene are MDHEN and SYDVKM. The CDR3 runs 14 residues. J lost 5 bases, V lost 5 bases, and 6 bases had no gene match. Written as DNA, the CDR3 is TGTGCCAGCAGTCGGACTAGGCAAAACAATGAGCAGTTCTTC. Protein sequence: CASSRTRQNNEQFF.

To note about this clone: The same CDR3 arises from other DNA sequences in this sample as well. The CDR3 spells CASSLSGNNEQFF. CDR3 DNA: TGTGCCAGCAGCTTATCAGGGAACAATGAGCAGTTCTTC. The chain carries TRBV7-3 and TRBJ2-1; possibly TRBD1 for D (5 bases). The CDR3 is 13 residues long. Germline V gene sequence: CDR1 SGHTA, CDR2 FQGTGA. V lost 2 bases, J lost 5 bases, and 7 bases lay in between.

The chain recombines TRBV6-7 with TRBJ2-7, with 7 bases aligning to TRBD1. TRBV6-7 is flagged as an ORF with uncertain function. The J segment lost 1 base and the V segment lost 6 bases, leaving 6 bases of the junction unmatched. CDR3 length equals 14 residues. The CDR3 reads CASRGTVESYEQYF. DNA of the CDR3: TGTGCCAGCAGAGGGACAGTAGAGTCCTACGAGCAGTACTTC.

J is TRBJ1-2 and V is TRBV28; no definite D call. The V and J ends lost 2 bases and 8 bases respectively, with 12 bases between them. CDR1 and CDR2 (germline): MDHEN, SYDVKM. CDR3 size: 13 residues. The CDR3 DNA reads as TGTGCCAGCAGTTTAGACAAGATTACCGGCTACACCTTC. Protein: CASSLDKITGYTF.

The chain combines TRBV5-4 with TRBJ2-5; D is uncertain. Trimming removed 0 bases at V and 1 base at J, with 10 bases between. The CDR3 consists of 15 residues. Germline-derived CDR1 and CDR2 are SGHNT and YYREEE (reference sequence). Here the CDR3 reads CASSLEWPGQETQYF. The CDR3, as DNA: TGTGCCAGCAGCTTGGAGTGGCCAGGCCAAGAGACCCAGTACTTC.

V usage is TRBV6-1 and J usage is TRBJ1-4; D perhaps matches TRBD1 (5 bases). The CDR3 is 14 amino acids. Trimming stripped 4 bases from V and 8 bases from J, with 14 bases between. Looked up from germline, CDR1 is MNHNS and CDR2 is SASEGT. The chain's CDR3 is CASSGGGSGEKLFF. CDR3 nucleotides: TGTGCCAGCAGTGGGGGGGGTTCCGGCGAAAAACTGTTTTTT.

This sequence joins TRBV27 and TRBJ2-7; 10 nucleotides agree with TRBD1. J lost 4 bases, V lost 6 bases, and 9 bases had no gene match. CDR3 length: 15 residues. Germline CDR1 is MNHEY and CDR2 is SMNVEV (reference sequence). CDR3 DNA sequence: TGTGCCAGCAGCGACGGGGACAGGGGCCTATACGAGCAGTACTTC. Its translation: CASSDGDRGLYEQYF.

In its sample, this clone was seen once. The chain combines TRBV28 with TRBJ2-1, with D possibly matching TRBD2 (6 bases). V was cut by 5 bases and J by 3 bases, with 14 bases left in between. The CDR3 sequence is 15 residues long. Germline V gene sequence: CDR1 MDHEN, CDR2 SYDVKM. The DNA for the CDR3 is TGTGCCAGCAGTATCTCGGACGGGGGCTACAATGAGCAGTTCTTC. This sequence encodes CASSISDGGYNEQFF.

This chain uses TRBV27 with TRBJ2-7; TRBD2 matches 11 bases. Germline CDR1 MNHEY, CDR2 SMNVEV (reference sequence). Unmatched junction bases numbered 4, after V lost 6 bases and J lost 0 bases. The CDR3 consists of 15 residues. The CDR3: CASSLTSGNSYEQYF. As DNA, the CDR3 is TGTGCCAGCAGCTTGACTAGCGGGAACTCCTACGAGCAGTACTTC.

The chain is built from TRBV27 and TRBJ2-7, with D tentatively TRBD2 (5 bases). The CDR3 spans 13 residues. CDR1 and CDR2 (germline): MNHEY, SMNVEV (reference sequence). Trimming left V 5 bases short and J 3 bases short, with 11 bases between. The CDR3 DNA reads TGTGCCAGCAGTATTAGCGTAGGCTACGAGCAGTACTTC. It encodes CASSISVGYEQYF.

Worth noting for this clone: The junction departs from the called germline gene at one end, perhaps through a read error. The CDR3 nucleotides are TGTGTCAGCAGCGCGCCGGGACTAGGGCCCGAGCAGTACTTC. Protein sequence: CVSSAPGLGPEQYF. V usage is TRBV16 and J usage is TRBJ2-7; 8 positions agree with TRBD2. Germline V gene sequence: CDR1 KGHSY, CDR2 FQNENV. This CDR3 spans 14 amino acids.

V usage is TRBV19 and J usage is TRBJ2-1; 15 bases match TRBD2. Germline V CDR1 and CDR2: LNHDA, SQIVND (reference sequence). The CDR3 length is 14 residues. The V gene end was trimmed by 9 bases and the J gene end by 10 bases; junction bases not matched to a gene: 7. CDR3 sequence (DNA): TGTGCCAGCAACGGACTAGCGGGGGGGATGGAGCAGTTCTTC. Translating it yields CASNGLAGGMEQFF.

The V and J genes are TRBV28 and TRBJ1-1; D not resolved. V was trimmed by 6 bases and J by 10 bases, leaving 18 bases between them. The CDR3 is made up of 13 amino acids. Germline V gene data show CDR1 as MDHEN and CDR2 as SYDVKM. The CDR3 bases are TGTGCCAGCAGCCAACCGGCCGCGAGGGTAGCTTTCTTT. Amino acids: CASSQPAARVAFF.

V usage is TRBV7-9 and J usage is TRBJ1-1; D perhaps matches TRBD1 (6 bases). The CDR3 has 14 amino acids. Germline values: CDR1 SEHNR, CDR2 FQNEAQ (reference sequence). Trimming shortened V by 0 bases and J by 2 bases, and 7 bases separated the two germline ends. CDR3 coding DNA: TGTGCCAGCAGCTTAGCAGGGACAAACACTGAAGCTTTCTTT. It translates to CASSLAGTNTEAFF.

CDR3 amino acids: CASSPTLAGSYNEQFF. CDR3 in DNA: TGTGCCAGCAGCCCCACCCTAGCGGGAAGCTACAATGAGCAGTTCTTC. The chain is built from TRBV28 and TRBJ2-1; 9 nucleotides line up with TRBD2. V lost 6 bases and J lost 3; bases outside the gene matches: 9. This CDR3 has 16 amino acids. Germline V lookup: CDR1 MDHEN, CDR2 SYDVKM.

This CDR3 is CASSYTPMRDTEAFF. Here the CDR3 DNA reads TGTGCCAGCAGTTATACGCCGATGAGGGACACTGAAGCTTTCTTT. V usage is TRBV2 and J usage is TRBJ1-1; unclear D gene. This CDR3 is built from 15 residues. CDR1 is SNHLY and CDR2 is FYNNEI in the germline V gene. Trimming took off 5 bases at V and 3 bases at J, with 16 bases between the two ends.